One sample yielded the 7 T cell receptor beta chains listed below, sequenced in a study of STAT5B mutations in CD4+ large granular lymphocyte leukemia (dated by TCRdb to the early 2020s). Libraries came from the immunoSEQ multiplex PCR assay. TCRdb re-hosts the immuneACCESS table, in-frame sequences only. Its copies lack some clones; in the studies checked, an unresolved V gene accounts for under half of them, and the cause for the rest is not known. The table for this sample lists under 40,000 clones; roughly 78% of them were counted only once. Clones ranked in the top ten supply roughly 0.44% of the sample. Source material: CD4+ T cells from blood buffy coats. These receptors all come from a human donor in good health.

This chain uses TRBV6-4 with TRBJ2-3; 9 bases line up with TRBD2. With V trimmed by 3 bases and J by 5 bases, 6 bases remained unmatched. Germline V gene lookup returns CDR1 MRHNA and CDR2 SNTAGT. CDR3 size: 15 residues. CDR3 amino acids: CASSESLAGRDTQYF. The DNA of the CDR3 is TGTGCCAGCAGTGAATCCCTAGCGGGGAGAGATACGCAGTATTTT.

This clone was observed a few times. J is TRBJ1-1 and V is TRBV30; the D is unclear. The CDR3 has 14 amino acids. The V and J ends lost 4 bases and 3 bases respectively, with 15 bases between them. CDR1 GTSNPN and CDR2 SVGIG come from the germline V gene (reference sequence). The DNA of the CDR3 is TGTGCCTGGAAAGGAAGCCCGGCTGACACTGAAGCTTTCTTT. Protein product: CAWKGSPADTEAFF.

The chain carries TRBV10-1 and TRBJ2-5; D gene unclear. Trimming stripped 4 bases from V and 1 base from J, with 7 bases between. Germline V gene sequence: CDR1 WNHNN, CDR2 SYGVQD (reference sequence). The CDR3 has 13 amino acids. CDR3 DNA sequence: TGCGCCAGCAGTGGGAATATCCAAGAGACCCAGTACTTC. Translating gives CASSGNIQETQYF.

The chain carries TRBV6-5 and TRBJ2-5; D is unclear. Germline V gene sequence: CDR1 MNHEY, CDR2 SVGAGI. The CDR3 is 13 residues long. V lost 2 bases and J lost 7, with 11 bases in between. This CDR3 is CASSYPQMGTQYF. In DNA form, the CDR3 reads TGTGCCAGCAGTTACCCCCAGATGGGGACCCAGTACTTC.

The chain combines TRBV6-5 with TRBJ1-5, with D maybe TRBD1 (5 bases). The CDR3 runs 15 residues. The V end was cut by 4 bases, the J end by 4 bases, with 14 bases between. Germline V gives CDR1 MNHEY, CDR2 SVGAGI. The CDR3 bases are TGTGCCAGCAGTTTTTGGGGCAGCCTAAATCAGCCCCAGCATTTT. Translated, it gives CASSFWGSLNQPQHF.

V gene TRBV7-2 combines with J gene TRBJ2-3; 10 positions agree with TRBD2. CDR1 is SGHTA, CDR2 FQGNSA, per germline. V lost 5 bases to trimming and J lost 0 bases; unmatched junction nucleotides: 8. There are 17 residues in the CDR3. DNA of the CDR3: TGTGCCAGCAGCCCTAGCGGGGGACTTGGTAGCACAGATACGCAGTATTTT. As protein: CASSPSGGLGSTDTQYF.

This chain connects TRBV6-1 to TRBJ2-5; 9 positions agree with TRBD2. This CDR3 contains 15 residues. Trimming took 4 bases from V and 1 from J; bases not matched to a gene: 4. CDR1 is MNHNS and CDR2 is SASEGT in the germline V gene. This CDR3 reads CASSAWRGGQETQYF. Here the CDR3 DNA reads TGTGCCAGCAGTGCTTGGCGGGGGGGCCAAGAGACCCAGTACTTC.